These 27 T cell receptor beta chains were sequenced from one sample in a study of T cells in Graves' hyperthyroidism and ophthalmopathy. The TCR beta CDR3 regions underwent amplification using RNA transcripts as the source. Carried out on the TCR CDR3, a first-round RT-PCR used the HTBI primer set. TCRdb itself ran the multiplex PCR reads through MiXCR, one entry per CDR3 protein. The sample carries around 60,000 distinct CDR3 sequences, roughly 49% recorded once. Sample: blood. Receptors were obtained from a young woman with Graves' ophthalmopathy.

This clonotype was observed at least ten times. CDR3 loop: CASSLVGYNQPQHF. The CDR3 nucleotides read TGTGCCAGCAGCTTGGTGGGATACAATCAGCCCCAGCATTTT. This chain uses TRBV7-2 with TRBJ1-5; the D is unclear. The length of the CDR3 is 14 residues. The ends were cut back, 3 bases at V and 3 bases at J, with 9 bases in the middle. The germline V gene has CDR1 SGHTA and CDR2 FQGNSA.

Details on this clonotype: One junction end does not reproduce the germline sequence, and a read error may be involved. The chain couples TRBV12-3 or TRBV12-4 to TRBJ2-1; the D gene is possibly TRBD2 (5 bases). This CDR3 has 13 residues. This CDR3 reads CASRRTACNEQSF. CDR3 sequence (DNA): TGTGCCAGCCGGAGGACGGCTTGCAATGAGCAGTCCTTC.

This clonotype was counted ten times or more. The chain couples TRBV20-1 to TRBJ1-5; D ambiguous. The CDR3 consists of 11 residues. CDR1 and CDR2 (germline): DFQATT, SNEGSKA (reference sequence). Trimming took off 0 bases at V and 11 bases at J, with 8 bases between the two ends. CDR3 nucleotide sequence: TGCAGTGCTAGAGATCGCCGGGCCCAGCATTTT. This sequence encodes CSARDRRAQHF.

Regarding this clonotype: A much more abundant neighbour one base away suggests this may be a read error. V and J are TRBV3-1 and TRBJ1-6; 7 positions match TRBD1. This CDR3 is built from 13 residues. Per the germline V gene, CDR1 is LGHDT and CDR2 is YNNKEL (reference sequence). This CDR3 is CASSRDRASSLHF. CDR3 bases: TGTGCCAGCAGCCGGGACAGAGCTTCATCCCTCCACTTT.

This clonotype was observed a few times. CDR3 in amino acids: CASSQDNSGQVNFYGYTF. The CDR3 DNA is TGTGCCAGCAGCCAAGATAACTCGGGACAGGTTAATTTCTATGGCTACACCTTC. V and J are TRBV14 and TRBJ1-2; 8 bases map to TRBD1. Germline V gene lookup returns CDR1 SGHDN and CDR2 FVKESK. This CDR3 is 18 amino acids long. The J segment lost 4 bases and the V segment lost 0 bases, leaving 13 bases of the junction unmatched.

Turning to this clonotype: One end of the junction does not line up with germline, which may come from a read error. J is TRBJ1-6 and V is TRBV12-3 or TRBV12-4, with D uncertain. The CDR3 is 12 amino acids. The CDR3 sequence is CVSSGLRSPLHF. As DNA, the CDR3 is TGTGTCAGCAGTGGACTTCGGTCACCCCTCCACTTT.

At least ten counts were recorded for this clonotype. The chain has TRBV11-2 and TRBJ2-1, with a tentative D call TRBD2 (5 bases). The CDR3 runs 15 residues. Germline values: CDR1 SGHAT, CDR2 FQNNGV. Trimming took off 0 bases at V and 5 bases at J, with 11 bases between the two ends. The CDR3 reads CASSLELAINNEQFF. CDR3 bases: TGTGCCAGCAGCTTAGAGTTAGCGATAAACAATGAGCAGTTCTTC.

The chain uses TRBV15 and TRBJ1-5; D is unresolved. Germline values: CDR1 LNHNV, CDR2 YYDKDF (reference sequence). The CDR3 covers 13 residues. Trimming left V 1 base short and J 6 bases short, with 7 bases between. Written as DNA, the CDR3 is TGTGCCACCAGCAGAGGTGCGGTTCAGCCCCAGCATTTT. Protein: CATSRGAVQPQHF.

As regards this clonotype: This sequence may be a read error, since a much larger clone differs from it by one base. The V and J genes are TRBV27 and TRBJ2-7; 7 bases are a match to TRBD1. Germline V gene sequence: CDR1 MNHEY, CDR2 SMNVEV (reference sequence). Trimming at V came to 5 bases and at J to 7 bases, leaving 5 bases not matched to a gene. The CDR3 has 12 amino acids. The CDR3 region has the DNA TGTGCCAGCAGTAAGGCAGGGGGTGAGCAGTACTTC. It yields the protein CASSKAGGEQYF.

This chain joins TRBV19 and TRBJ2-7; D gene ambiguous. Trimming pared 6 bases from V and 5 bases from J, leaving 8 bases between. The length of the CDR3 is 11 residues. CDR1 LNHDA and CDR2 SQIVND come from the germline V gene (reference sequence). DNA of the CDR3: TGTGCCAGTAGGGGCACTAACGAGCAGTACTTC. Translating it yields CASRGTNEQYF.

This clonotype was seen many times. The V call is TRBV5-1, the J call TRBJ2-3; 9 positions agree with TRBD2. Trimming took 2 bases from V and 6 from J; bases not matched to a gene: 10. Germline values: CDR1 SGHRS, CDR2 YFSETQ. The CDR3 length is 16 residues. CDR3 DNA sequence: TGCGCCAGCAGCTTTGCCGGGCGGGAGGGCCTCGATACGCAGTATTTT. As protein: CASSFAGREGLDTQYF. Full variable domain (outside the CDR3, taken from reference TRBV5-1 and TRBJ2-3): KAGVTQTPRYLIKTRGQQVTLSCSPISGHRSVSWYQQTPGQGLQFLFEYFSETQRNKGNFPGRFSGRQFSNSRSEMNVSTLELGDSALYLCASSFAGREGLDTQYFGPGTRLTVL.

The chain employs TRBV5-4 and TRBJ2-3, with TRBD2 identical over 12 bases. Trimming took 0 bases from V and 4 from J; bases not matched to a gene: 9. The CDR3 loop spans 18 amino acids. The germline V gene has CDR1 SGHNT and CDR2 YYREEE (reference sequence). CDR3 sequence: CASSLAQLAGGFADTQYF. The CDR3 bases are TGTGCCAGCAGCTTGGCTCAACTAGCGGGAGGTTTTGCAGATACGCAGTATTTT.

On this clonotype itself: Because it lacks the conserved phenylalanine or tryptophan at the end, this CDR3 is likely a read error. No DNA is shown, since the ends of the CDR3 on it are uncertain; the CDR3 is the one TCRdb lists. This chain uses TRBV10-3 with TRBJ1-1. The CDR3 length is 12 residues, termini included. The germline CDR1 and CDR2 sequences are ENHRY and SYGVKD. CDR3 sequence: CAISATYAEAFL.

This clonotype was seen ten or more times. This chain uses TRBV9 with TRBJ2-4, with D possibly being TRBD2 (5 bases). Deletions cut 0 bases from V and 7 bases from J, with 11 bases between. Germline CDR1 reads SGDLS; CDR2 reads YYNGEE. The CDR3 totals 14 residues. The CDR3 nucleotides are TGTGCCAGCAGCGTAGGAGCGGATGAGAACATTCAGTACTTC. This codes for CASSVGADENIQYF.

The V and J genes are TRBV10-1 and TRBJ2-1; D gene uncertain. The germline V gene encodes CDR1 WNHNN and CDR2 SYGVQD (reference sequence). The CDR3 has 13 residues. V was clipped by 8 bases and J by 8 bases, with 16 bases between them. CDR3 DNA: TGCGCCAGCCGTATGTCGACGGTATATGAGCAGTTCTTC. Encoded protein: CASRMSTVYEQFF.

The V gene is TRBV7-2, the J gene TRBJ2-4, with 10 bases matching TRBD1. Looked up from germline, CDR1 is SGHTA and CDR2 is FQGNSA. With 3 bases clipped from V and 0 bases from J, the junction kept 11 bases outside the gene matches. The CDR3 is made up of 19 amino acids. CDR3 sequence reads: CASSLTGTGAPLAKNIQYF. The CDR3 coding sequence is TGTGCCAGCAGCTTGACCGGGACAGGGGCACCCCTAGCCAAAAACATTCAGTACTTC.

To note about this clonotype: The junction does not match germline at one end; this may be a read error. The CDR3 DNA sequence: TGCAGCTTAAGGGTTGCGGGAGAATTGGACTACAGTGAGCAGTTCTTC. Translation gives CSLRVAGELDYSEQFF. The chain uses TRBV29-1 and TRBJ2-1; 7 positions match TRBD2. The CDR3 runs to 16 residues. CDR1 is SQVTM, CDR2 ANQGSEA, per germline.

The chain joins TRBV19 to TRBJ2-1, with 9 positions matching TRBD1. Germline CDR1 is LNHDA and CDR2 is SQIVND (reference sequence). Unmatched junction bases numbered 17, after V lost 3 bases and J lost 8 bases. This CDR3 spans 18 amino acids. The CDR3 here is CASSMGVRDRVGGYEQFF. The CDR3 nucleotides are TGTGCCAGTAGTATGGGGGTTCGGGACAGGGTAGGGGGATATGAGCAGTTCTTC.

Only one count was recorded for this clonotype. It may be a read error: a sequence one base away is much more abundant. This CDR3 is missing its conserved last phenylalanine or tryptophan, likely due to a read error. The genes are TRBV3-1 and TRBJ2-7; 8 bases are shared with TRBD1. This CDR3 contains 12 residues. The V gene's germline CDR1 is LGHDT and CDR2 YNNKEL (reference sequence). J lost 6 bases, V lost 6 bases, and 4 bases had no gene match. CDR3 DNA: TGTGCCAGCAGAAAAACAGGGGGCGAGCAGTACCTC. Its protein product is CASRKTGGEQYL.

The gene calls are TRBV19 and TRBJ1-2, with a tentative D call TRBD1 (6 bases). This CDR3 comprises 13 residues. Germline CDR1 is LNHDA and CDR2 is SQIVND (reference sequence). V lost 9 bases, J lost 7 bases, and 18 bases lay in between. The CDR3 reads CARPTGRPTGYTF. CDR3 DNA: TGTGCCAGACCGACAGGACGGCCGACTGGCTACACCTTC.

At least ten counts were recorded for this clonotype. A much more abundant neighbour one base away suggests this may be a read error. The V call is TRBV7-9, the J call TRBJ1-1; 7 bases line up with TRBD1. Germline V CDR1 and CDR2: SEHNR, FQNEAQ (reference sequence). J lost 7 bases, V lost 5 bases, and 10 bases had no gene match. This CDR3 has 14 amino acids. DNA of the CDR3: TGTGCCAGCAGCCGACGACAGGGTGTAGGTGAAGCTTTCTTT. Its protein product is CASSRRQGVGEAFF. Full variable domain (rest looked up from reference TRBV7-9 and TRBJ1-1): DTGVSQNPRHKITKRGQNVTFRCDPISEHNRLYWYRQTLGQGPEFLTYFQNEAQLEKSRLLSDRFSAERPKGSFSTLEIQRTEQGDSAMYLCASSRRQGVGEAFFGQGTRLTVV.

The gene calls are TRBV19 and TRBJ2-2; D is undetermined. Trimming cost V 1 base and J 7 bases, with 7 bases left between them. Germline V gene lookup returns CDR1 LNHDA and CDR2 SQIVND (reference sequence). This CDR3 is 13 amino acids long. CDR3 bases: TGTGCCAGTAGTATAGCGTCAGGCGGGGAGCTGTTTTTT. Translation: CASSIASGGELFF.

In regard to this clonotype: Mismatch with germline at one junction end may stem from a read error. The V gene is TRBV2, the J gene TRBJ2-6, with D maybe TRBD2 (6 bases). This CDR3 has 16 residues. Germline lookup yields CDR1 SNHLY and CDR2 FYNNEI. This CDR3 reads CASSETGDFGANVLTF. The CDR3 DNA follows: TGTGCCAGCAGTGAGACTGGGGACTTCGGGGCCAACGTTCTGACTTTC. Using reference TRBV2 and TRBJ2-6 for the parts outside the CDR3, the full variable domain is EPEVTQTPSHQVTQMGQEVILRCVPISNHLYFYWYRQILGQKVEFLVSFYNNEISEKSEIFDDQFSVERPDGSNFTLKIRSTKLEDSAMYFCASSETGDFGANVLTFGAGSRLTVL.

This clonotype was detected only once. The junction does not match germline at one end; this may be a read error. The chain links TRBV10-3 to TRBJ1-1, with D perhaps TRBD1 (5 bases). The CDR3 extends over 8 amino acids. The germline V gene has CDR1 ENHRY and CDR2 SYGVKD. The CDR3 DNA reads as TGTGCCACACTAGGGACTACCTTT. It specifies CATLGTTF.

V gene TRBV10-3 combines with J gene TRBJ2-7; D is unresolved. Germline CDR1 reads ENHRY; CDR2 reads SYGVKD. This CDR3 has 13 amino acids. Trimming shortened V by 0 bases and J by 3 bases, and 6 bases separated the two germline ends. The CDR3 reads CAISESTSYEQYF. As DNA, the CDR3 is TGTGCCATCAGTGAGTCGACCAGCTACGAGCAGTACTTC.

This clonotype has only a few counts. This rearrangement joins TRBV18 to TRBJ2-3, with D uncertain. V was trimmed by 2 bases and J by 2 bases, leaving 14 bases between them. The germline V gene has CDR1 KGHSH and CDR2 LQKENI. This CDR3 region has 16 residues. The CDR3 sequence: CASSPIALTITDTQYF. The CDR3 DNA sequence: TGTGCCAGCTCACCAATTGCCCTCACAATCACAGATACGCAGTATTTT.

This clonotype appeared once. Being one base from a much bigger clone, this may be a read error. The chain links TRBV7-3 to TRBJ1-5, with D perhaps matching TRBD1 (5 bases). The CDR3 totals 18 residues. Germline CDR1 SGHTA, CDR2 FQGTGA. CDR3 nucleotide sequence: TGCGCCAGCAGCCAAGATATGGGGGTAAGGTTTCGCAATCGGCCCCAGCATTTT. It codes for CASSQDMGVRFRNRPQHF.